This TCR beta chain was identified during a study of T cells in women clearing cervical HPV infection. The wider study: Blood came at first lesion visit for cases, post-clearance for controls.

The CDR3 spans 14 residues. CDR1 SQVTM and CDR2 ANQGSEA come from the germline V gene. The repertoire was sequenced with immunoSEQ multiplex PCR; TCRdb's copy has only in-frame clones and lacks some. In all, the sample yields 20,000 to 30,000 clones. On this clone: The read comes to an end 3 residues before the CDR3 does, leaving the germline J gene to fill in the end.

The chain links TRBV29-1 to TRBJ2-3, with 13 bases identical to TRBD2. The sequencing input was blood buffy coat. The source is a woman aged 18 to 69 with a cervical HPV16 infection that either progressed to CIN3+ or cleared (not recorded which). CDR3 region: CSAVLAGGWETQYF. The sequenced part of the CDR3 DNA is TGCAGCGCTGTACTAGCGGGAGGGTGGGAGACG.